Listed below are T cell receptor beta chains from one sample, sequenced in a study of blood T cell repertoires in COVID-19. Sequencing was performed with immunoSEQ multiplex PCR; in TCRdb, only in-frame clones are kept and a portion is missing. This table has about 250,000 clones, around nine tenths appearing once. Sequencing input: peripheral blood. The origin of the receptors is a woman aged 55-69 years who had recovered from COVID-19. Both conserved end residues are part of each CDR3. D genes are given only for firm matches. For some rows the clone size is stated as once, few or many, or as a class when expanded; others skip it.

V	J	size	D	CDR3	DNA
TRBV4-2	TRBJ1-3	NA	NA	CASSQQADSISGNTIYF	TGTGCCAGCAGCCAACAAGCCGACAGTATCTCTGGAAACACCATATATTTT
TRBV28	TRBJ2-5	NA	TRBD2	CASSPGLAEETQYF	TGTGCCAGCAGCCCGGGACTAGCAGAAGAGACCCAGTACTTC
TRBV4-2	TRBJ2-2	NA	TRBD1	CASSQGGGRGSSGELFF	TGTGCCAGCAGCCAAGGAGGGGGCAGGGGGTCATCCGGGGAGCTGTTTTTT
TRBV5-1	TRBJ1-2	once	TRBD1	CASSFGQGAYGYTF	TGCGCCAGCAGCTTCGGACAGGGGGCATATGGCTACACCTTC
TRBV5-6	TRBJ2-5	NA	TRBD2	CASSWIAGDETQYF	TGTGCCAGCAGCTGGATAGCGGGGGATGAGACCCAGTACTTC
TRBV5-8	TRBJ1-1	once	TRBD1	CASSPSRDRERAFF	TGTGCCAGCAGCCCGTCCCGGGACAGGGAACGAGCTTTCTTT
TRBV19	TRBJ1-1	NA	TRBD1	CASSGAGGLAFF	TGTGCCAGTAGTGGGGCAGGGGGCCTTGCTTTCTTT
TRBV5-8	TRBJ1-6	NA	TRBD1	CASSYKGQNYNSPLHF	TGTGCCAGCAGCTACAAGGGACAGAACTATAATTCACCCCTCCACTTT
TRBV10-3	TRBJ2-7	once	NA	CAISRARANYEQYF	TGTGCCATCAGCCGTGCCAGGGCCAACTACGAGCAGTACTTC
TRBV7-2	TRBJ1-3	NA	NA	CASSPAAIRNTIYF	TGTGCCAGCAGCCCCGCGGCTATCCGTAACACCATATATTTT
TRBV4-1	TRBJ1-6	NA	NA	CASSQGPLGQSYNSPLHF	TGCGCCAGCAGCCAAGGACCCCTCGGACAGTCCTATAATTCACCCCTCCACTTT
TRBV20-1	TRBJ2-1	NA	NA	CSASGFWGPGNEQFF	TGCAGTGCTAGTGGGTTCTGGGGGCCGGGGAATGAGCAGTTCTTC
TRBV5-1	TRBJ2-2	once	TRBD1	CASRITTGAGELFF	TGCGCCAGCAGAATTACAACAGGGGCCGGGGAGCTGTTTTTT
TRBV10-3	TRBJ1-5	once	TRBD1	CAISGQGAGSNQPQHF	TGTGCCATCAGTGGGCAGGGGGCCGGTAGCAATCAGCCCCAGCATTTT
TRBV5-1	TRBJ2-1	NA	NA	CASSLRTSGGPLNEQFF	TGCGCCAGCAGCCTTCGGACTAGTGGGGGGCCCCTAAATGAGCAGTTCTTC
TRBV7-8	TRBJ1-2	NA	NA	CASSLGHLSFYGYTF	TGTGCCAGCAGCTTGGGACACCTATCCTTCTATGGCTACACCTTC
TRBV6-2/TRBV6-3	TRBJ2-1	NA	NA	CASSGVSPSSYNEQFF	TGTGCCAGCAGTGGAGTCAGCCCCAGCTCCTACAATGAGCAGTTCTTC
TRBV12-3/TRBV12-4	TRBJ1-4	NA	NA	CASMAPGDEKLFF	TGTGCCAGCATGGCCCCAGGGGATGAAAAACTGTTTTTT
TRBV18	TRBJ1-1	NA	NA	CASSPLGVDTEAFF	TGTGCCAGCTCACCGTTGGGAGTGGACACTGAAGCTTTCTTT
TRBV25-1	TRBJ1-5	few	NA	CASSDKKNYSNQPQHF	TGTGCCAGCAGTGACAAAAAGAACTATAGCAATCAGCCCCAGCATTTT
TRBV6-5	TRBJ2-7	NA	NA	CASSYGQLYEQYF	TGTGCCAGCAGTTACGGACAGCTTTACGAGCAGTACTTC
TRBV28	TRBJ2-5	NA	NA	CASIGQETQYF	TGTGCCAGCATCGGGCAAGAGACCCAGTACTTC
TRBV19	TRBJ2-3	NA	NA	CASSASRTSSTDTQYF	TGTGCCAGTAGTGCTTCTAGGACTTCTAGCACAGATACGCAGTATTTT
TRBV10-3	TRBJ2-5	NA	TRBD1	CAIRTGTEETQYF	TGTGCCATCCGCACCGGGACAGAAGAGACCCAGTACTTC
TRBV5-6	TRBJ2-7	once	NA	CASSPPLTFNREQYF	TGTGCCAGCAGCCCTCCCTTAACTTTCAACCGAGAGCAGTACTTC
TRBV5-1	TRBJ1-4	once	NA	CASSEKQGVNEKLFF	TGCGCCAGCAGCGAGAAACAGGGAGTTAATGAAAAACTGTTTTTT
TRBV5-6	TRBJ1-5	NA	TRBD1	CASSSGGLHQPQHF	TGTGCCAGCAGCTCAGGGGGTCTCCATCAGCCCCAGCATTTT
TRBV6-5	TRBJ2-7	NA	TRBD1	CASTSTGQGAGEQYF	TGTGCCAGCACCTCCACTGGACAGGGGGCTGGGGAGCAGTACTTC
TRBV5-4	TRBJ1-1	NA	TRBD1	CASSRSGQGNTEAFF	TGTGCCAGCAGCAGGTCAGGACAGGGGAACACTGAAGCTTTCTTT
TRBV5-5	TRBJ2-5	NA	NA	CASSSAGETQYF	TGTGCCAGCAGCTCGGCGGGAGAGACCCAGTACTTC
TRBV19	TRBJ2-5	NA	NA	CASSTQGGKTQYF	TGTGCCAGTAGTACCCAGGGAGGAAAGACCCAGTACTTC
TRBV5-4	TRBJ1-2	NA	TRBD1	CASSFEGWKGAGGYTF	TGTGCCAGCAGCTTTGAGGGGTGGAAGGGGGCTGGTGGCTACACCTTC
TRBV7-2	TRBJ2-2	few	TRBD1	CASSWDRMNTGELFF	TGTGCCAGCAGCTGGGACAGAATGAACACCGGGGAGCTGTTTTTT
TRBV2	TRBJ1-3	once	TRBD1	CARNRDSSGNTIYF	TGTGCCAGGAACCGGGACAGCTCTGGAAACACCATATATTTT
TRBV6-5	TRBJ1-1	few	NA	CASSYGQGFEAFF	TGTGCCAGCAGTTACGGGCAGGGGTTTGAAGCTTTCTTT
TRBV12-3/TRBV12-4	TRBJ1-5	NA	TRBD1	CASRTGSAQPQHF	TGTGCCAGCAGGACAGGGTCCGCTCAGCCCCAGCATTTT
TRBV3-1/TRBV3-2	TRBJ2-1	few	NA	CASSSRGDEQFF	TGTGCCAGCAGCTCGCGGGGAGATGAGCAGTTCTTC
TRBV9	TRBJ2-1	NA	NA	CASSRAEQFF	TGTGCCAGCAGTCGAGCTGAGCAGTTCTTC
TRBV28	TRBJ2-7	NA	TRBD1	CASRTGTGLGEQYF	TGTGCCAGCAGGACCGGGACAGGTCTGGGCGAGCAGTACTTC
TRBV10-3	TRBJ1-4	NA	TRBD1	CAISRDRGYEKLFF	TGTGCCATCAGTAGGGACAGGGGATATGAAAAACTGTTTTTT
TRBV4-2	TRBJ1-2	NA	TRBD1	CASSQAIFGTERGYTF	TGTGCCAGCAGCCAAGCTATTTTCGGGACAGAGCGGGGCTACACCTTC